These 19 T cell receptor beta chains share one sample of origin, sequenced in a study of post-analysis software for immune sequencing data. Study findings and constraints: Five TRBV segments were significantly more frequent in patients than in controls. TRBV5-6, TRBV5-1 and TRBV20-1 were among these segments.

The antigens of these receptors remain unknown. Prepared libraries of TCR beta cDNA carried unique molecular identifiers. TCRdb reprocessed the PCR reads via MiXCR and lists one record per CDR3 protein. Here the sample spans about 810,000 distinct CDR3 sequences, 53% being singletons. Material for sequencing was blood. The receptors derive from a girl aged 10 to 17 with multiple sclerosis.

This rearrangement joins TRBV7-2 to TRBJ1-2; no firm D call. Trimming removed 5 bases from V and 8 bases from J, with 21 bases in between. CDR1 is SGHTA, CDR2 FQGNSA, per germline. The CDR3 runs 15 residues. CDR3 residues: CASSRTPSTDRGYTF. The CDR3 bases are TGTGCCAGCAGCCGCACGCCTTCGACGGATCGAGGCTACACCTTC.

This clonotype turned up a few times. CDR3 amino acids: CSGGGRLQETQYF. The CDR3 nucleotides read TGCAGCGGGGGGGGACGTCTCCAAGAGACCCAGTACTTC. The chain joins TRBV29-1 to TRBJ2-5; 7 nucleotides match TRBD2. The CDR3 has 13 amino acids. Looked up from germline, CDR1 is SQVTM and CDR2 is ANQGSEA. Trimming cost V 7 bases and J 1 base; bases outside gene matches: 6.

The genes are TRBV9 and TRBJ1-1, with D hard to call. The CDR3 has 14 amino acids. V lost 4 bases and J lost 4, with 14 bases in between. Germline CDR1 and CDR2: SGDLS and YYNGEE. The CDR3 loop is CASSPYKAPTEAFF. The CDR3 DNA reads as TGTGCCAGCAGCCCCTATAAGGCCCCCACTGAAGCTTTCTTT. Full variable domain (remainder filled in from reference TRBV9 and TRBJ1-1): DSGVTQTPKHLITATGQRVTLRCSPRSGDLSVYWYQQSLDQGLQFLIQYYNGEERAKGNILERFSAQQFPDLHSELNLSSLELGDSALYFCASSPYKAPTEAFFGQGTRLTVV.

The sample holds one count of this clonotype. The chain employs TRBV29-1 and TRBJ2-1; 11 nucleotides agree with TRBD1. The V segment lost 2 bases and the J segment 8 bases; nucleotides outside the gene matches: 11. From germline, CDR1 is SQVTM and CDR2 ANQGSEA. The CDR3 length is 16 residues. As DNA, the CDR3 is TGCAGCGTTGAAAATCGCCGCGGGACAGGGGGTCATGAGCAGTTCTTC. Translated: CSVENRRGTGGHEQFF.

This clonotype was found a few times. The chain uses TRBV7-9 and TRBJ2-3; 7 bases line up with TRBD1. The junction had 5 bases not matched to a gene; V was cut back by 5 bases and J by 3 bases. The CDR3 totals 14 residues. Germline V gene sequence: CDR1 SEHNR, CDR2 FQNEAQ (reference sequence). This CDR3 is CASSRWTGTDTQYF. For the CDR3, the DNA is TGTGCCAGCAGCCGTTGGACAGGAACAGATACGCAGTATTTT. The full variable domain, rest sourced from reference TRBV7-9 and TRBJ2-3, is DTGVSQNPRHKITKRGQNVTFRCDPISEHNRLYWYRQTLGQGPEFLTYFQNEAQLEKSRLLSDRFSAERPKGSFSTLEIQRTEQGDSAMYLCASSRWTGTDTQYFGPGTRLTVL.

This clonotype was observed a few times. The V gene is TRBV7-6, the J gene TRBJ2-1, with 7 bases matching TRBD2. Germline values: CDR1 SGHVS, CDR2 FNYEAQ. V dropped 3 bases and J dropped 8; count of bases not matched to a gene: 7. The CDR3 is 14 amino acids. The CDR3 spells CASSLWGGVDEQFF. For the CDR3, the DNA is TGTGCCAGCAGCTTGTGGGGGGGAGTGGATGAGCAGTTCTTC.

This clonotype has a handful of counts. The chain combines TRBV9 with TRBJ1-2, with D perhaps matching TRBD1 (5 bases). The ends were cut back, 3 bases at V and 8 bases at J, with 14 bases in the middle. CDR3 size: 13 residues. Germline values: CDR1 SGDLS, CDR2 YYNGEE. The CDR3 is CASSGQQGGGYTF. The CDR3 bases are TGTGCCAGCAGCGGACAGCAGGGAGGCGGCTACACCTTC.

This chain uses TRBV20-1 with TRBJ2-5; D unresolved. In germline, CDR1 is DFQATT, CDR2 SNEGSKA (reference sequence). With 5 bases removed from V and 3 bases from J, the gap between germline ends came to 10 bases. The CDR3 contains 12 residues. Here the CDR3 DNA reads TGCAGTGCTGGGCCCTTTGAAGAGACCCAGTACTTC. This sequence encodes CSAGPFEETQYF.

The V and J genes are TRBV7-2 and TRBJ2-4, with D possibly being TRBD2 (5 bases). CDR3 size: 13 residues. V lost 4 bases and J lost 7, with 11 bases in between. The germline CDR1 and CDR2 sequences are SGHTA and FQGNSA. CDR3 in DNA: TGTGCCAGCAGCTCGGGGAGAGATAACATTCAGTACTTC. Translation gives CASSSGRDNIQYF.

This clonotype was seen at least ten times. CDR3 amino acids: CSVSVVDTQYF. CDR3 nucleotide sequence: TGCAGCGTTTCGGTCGTTGATACGCAGTATTTT. This chain links TRBV29-1 with TRBJ2-3; D gene uncertain. Trimming took 5 bases from V and 6 from J, leaving 9 bases between them. From germline, CDR1 is SQVTM and CDR2 ANQGSEA. The CDR3 runs 11 residues.

This clonotype has more than one count but fewer than ten. This chain joins TRBV10-3 and TRBJ2-6; D unresolved. The CDR3 has 17 amino acids. Germline loops: CDR1 ENHRY, CDR2 SYGVKD. Trimming removed 5 bases at V and 0 bases at J, with 14 bases between. CDR3 bases: TGTGCCATCAGTTGGACCCTAACTCACTCTGGGGCCAACGTCCTGACTTTC. It is translated as CAISWTLTHSGANVLTF.

This clonotype was detected a few times. This rearrangement joins TRBV7-9 to TRBJ2-1; D possibly corresponds to TRBD2 (6 bases). Germline V gene sequence: CDR1 SEHNR, CDR2 FQNEAQ (reference sequence). This CDR3 has 16 residues. V was cut by 1 base and J by 7 bases, with 17 bases left in between. DNA for the CDR3: TGTGCCAGCAGCTTAGGGGGAGGAAGAGTGTGGAATGAGCAGTTCTTC. Translated: CASSLGGGRVWNEQFF.

The gene calls are TRBV29-1 and TRBJ2-7; 7 nucleotides agree with TRBD2. J was trimmed by 2 bases and V by 1 base; bases with no gene match: 11. CDR1 is SQVTM and CDR2 is ANQGSEA in the germline V gene. The CDR3 totals 16 residues. CDR3 residues: CSVEGGSAGVAYEQYF. Written as DNA, the CDR3 is TGCAGCGTTGAAGGAGGCAGCGCGGGAGTCGCCTACGAGCAGTACTTC.

The rearrangement uses TRBV5-1 and TRBJ1-1; D remains unclear. Germline CDR1 reads SGHRS; CDR2 reads YFSETQ. This CDR3 has 14 residues. V lost 1 base and J 5 bases, leaving 12 bases between the germline ends. CDR3 sequence (DNA): TGCGCCAGCAGCTTGACGGGTGTAGAGACTGAAGCTTTCTTT. It codes for CASSLTGVETEAFF.

This clonotype was observed a handful of times. The chain recombines TRBV5-1 with TRBJ1-1; D call uncertain. The length of the CDR3 is 12 residues. Trimming removed 0 bases at V and 8 bases at J, with 8 bases between. The germline gives CDR1 SGHRS, CDR2 YFSETQ. CDR3 protein: CASSLGAGEAFF. The CDR3 DNA sequence: TGCGCCAGCAGCTTGGGGGCGGGAGAAGCTTTCTTT.

This clonotype was picked up one time. The rearrangement links TRBV5-1 to TRBJ2-7, with TRBD1 matching 9 bases. The CDR3 runs to 19 residues. Germline CDR1 is SGHRS and CDR2 is YFSETQ. V was clipped by 3 bases and J by 0 bases; unmatched bases: 16. The DNA for the CDR3 is TGCGCCAGCAGCTCGGCGAACAGGGGGCTTCTTAGTAGCTCCTACGAGCAGTACTTC. Protein sequence: CASSSANRGLLSSSYEQYF.

This clonotype was seen just once. The chain uses TRBV5-1 and TRBJ2-1, with TRBD2 matching over 8 bases. The V segment lost 7 bases and the J segment 6 bases; nucleotides outside the gene matches: 9. The CDR3 spans 14 residues. CDR1 SGHRS and CDR2 YFSETQ come from the germline V gene. The CDR3 here is CASGTGTRANEQFF. The DNA of the CDR3 is TGCGCCAGCGGAACCGGGACTAGGGCCAATGAGCAGTTCTTC.

This clonotype has just a few counts. The chain links TRBV10-3 to TRBJ2-1; 9 positions agree with TRBD2. The CDR3 is 17 residues long. Per the germline V gene, CDR1 is ENHRY and CDR2 is SYGVKD. J gave up 4 bases and V 2 bases, and 9 bases lay outside the gene matches. The CDR3 nucleotides are TGTGCCATCAGTGAGCTAGCGGGATCGTTTCTTTACAATGAGCAGTTCTTC. This sequence encodes CAISELAGSFLYNEQFF.

V and J are TRBV14 and TRBJ1-1; 8 nucleotides agree with TRBD1. Losses at the gene ends were 0 bases for V and 3 bases for J; bases not matched to a gene: 3. Germline assignment: CDR1 SGHDN and CDR2 FVKESK. This CDR3 comprises 15 residues. CDR3 loop: CASSQEDREDTEAFF. As DNA, the CDR3 is TGTGCCAGCAGCCAAGAGGACAGGGAGGACACTGAAGCTTTCTTT.